Following are 6 T cell receptor beta chains from one sample sequenced in a study of blood T cell repertoires in COVID-19. Sequencing used immunoSEQ multiplex PCR; TCRdb keeps in-frame clones, though not all of them. The data hold about 310,000 clones, with about 87% observed a single time. The sample consisted of peripheral blood. The source is a woman aged 50 to 60 who had recovered from COVID-19.

The chain uses TRBV28 and TRBJ1-5; TRBD1 aligns across 9 bases. Trimming at V came to 0 bases and at J to 3 bases, leaving 3 bases not matched to a gene. Germline V lookup: CDR1 MDHEN, CDR2 SYDVKM. The CDR3 runs to 16 residues. CDR3 coding DNA: TGTGCCAGCAGTTTATGGGACAGGGGTTCCAATCAGCCCCAGCATTTT. This codes for CASSLWDRGSNQPQHF.

The DNA for the CDR3 is TGTGCCAGCAGCTTAGGTCACCGGGACAGCCTTATGGAAGCTTTCTTT. Protein sequence: CASSLGHRDSLMEAFF. This chain uses TRBV13 with TRBJ1-1, with 7 positions matching TRBD1. The CDR3 sequence is 16 residues long. Trimming cost V 0 bases and J 8 bases; bases outside gene matches: 12. CDR1 and CDR2 from the germline V gene are PRHDT and FYEKMQ (reference sequence).

The chain employs TRBV5-1 and TRBJ2-7, with 9 bases aligning to TRBD2. In germline, CDR1 is SGHRS, CDR2 YFSETQ. V shed 0 bases and J 0 bases; nucleotides not matched to a gene: 7. The CDR3 totals 17 residues. Written as DNA, the CDR3 is TGCGCCAGCAGCTTGGTACTAGCGGGTGCTAGCTCCTACGAGCAGTACTTC. This sequence encodes CASSLVLAGASSYEQYF.

This chain connects TRBV19 to TRBJ2-2, with a weak D call TRBD1 (7 bases). V was trimmed by 3 bases and J by 6 bases, leaving 11 bases between them. The CDR3 is 14 amino acids. CDR1 and CDR2 (germline): LNHDA, SQIVND (reference sequence). The CDR3 nucleotides are TGTGCCAGTAGTATCCCCAGGGGGGCCGGGGAGCTGTTTTTT. It encodes CASSIPRGAGELFF.

The rearrangement joins TRBV5-1 to TRBJ2-1, with D perhaps matching TRBD1 (6 bases). The germline gives CDR1 SGHRS, CDR2 YFSETQ. There are 14 residues in the CDR3. Trimming took 0 bases from V and 4 from J, leaving 8 bases between them. The CDR3 coding sequence is TGCGCCAGCAGCTTGGAGGGACAATACAATGAGCAGTTCTTC. This codes for CASSLEGQYNEQFF.

The chain uses TRBV7-9 and TRBJ1-1; no firm D call. There are 15 residues in the CDR3. CDR1 is SEHNR, CDR2 FQNEAQ, per germline (reference sequence). V lost 2 bases and J 0 bases, leaving 10 bases between the germline ends. The CDR3 sequence is CASSLSATMNTEAFF. CDR3 nucleotide sequence: TGTGCCAGCAGCTTAAGCGCAACGATGAACACTGAAGCTTTCTTT.